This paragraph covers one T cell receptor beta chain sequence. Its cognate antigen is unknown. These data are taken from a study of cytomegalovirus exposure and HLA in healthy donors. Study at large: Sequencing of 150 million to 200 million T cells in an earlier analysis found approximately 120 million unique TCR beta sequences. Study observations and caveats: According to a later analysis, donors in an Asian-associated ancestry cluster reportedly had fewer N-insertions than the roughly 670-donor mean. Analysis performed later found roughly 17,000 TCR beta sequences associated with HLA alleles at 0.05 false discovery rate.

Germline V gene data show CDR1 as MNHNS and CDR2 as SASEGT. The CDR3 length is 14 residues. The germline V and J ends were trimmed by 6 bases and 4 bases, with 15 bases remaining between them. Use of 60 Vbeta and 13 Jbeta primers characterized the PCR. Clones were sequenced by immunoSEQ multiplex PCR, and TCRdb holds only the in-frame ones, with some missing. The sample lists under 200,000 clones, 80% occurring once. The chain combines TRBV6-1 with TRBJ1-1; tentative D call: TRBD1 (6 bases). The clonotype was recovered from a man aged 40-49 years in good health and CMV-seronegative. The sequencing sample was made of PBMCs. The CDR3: CASSKAGEGTEAFF. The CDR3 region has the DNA TGTGCCAGCAGCAAGGCAGGGGAGGGCACTGAAGCTTTCTTT.